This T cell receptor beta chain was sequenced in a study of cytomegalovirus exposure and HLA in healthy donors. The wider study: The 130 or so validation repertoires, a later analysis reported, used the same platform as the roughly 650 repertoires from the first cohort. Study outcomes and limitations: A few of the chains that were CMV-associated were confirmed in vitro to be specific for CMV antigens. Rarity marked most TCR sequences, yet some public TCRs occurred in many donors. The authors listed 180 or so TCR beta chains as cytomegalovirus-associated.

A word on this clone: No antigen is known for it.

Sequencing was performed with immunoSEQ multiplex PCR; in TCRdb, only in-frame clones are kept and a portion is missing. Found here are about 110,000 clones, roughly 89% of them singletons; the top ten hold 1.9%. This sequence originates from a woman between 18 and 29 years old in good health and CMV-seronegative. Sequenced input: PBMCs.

As DNA, the CDR3 is TGTGCCAGCAGCGTAGTCGAAGGGGCCTCGCAGTACTTC. As protein: CASSVVEGASQYF. The rearrangement joins TRBV9 to TRBJ2-7; tentative D call: TRBD1 (5 bases). Germline V gene data show CDR1 as SGDLS and CDR2 as YYNGEE. V dropped 0 bases and J dropped 9 bases, with 13 bases sitting between them. This CDR3 has 13 residues.